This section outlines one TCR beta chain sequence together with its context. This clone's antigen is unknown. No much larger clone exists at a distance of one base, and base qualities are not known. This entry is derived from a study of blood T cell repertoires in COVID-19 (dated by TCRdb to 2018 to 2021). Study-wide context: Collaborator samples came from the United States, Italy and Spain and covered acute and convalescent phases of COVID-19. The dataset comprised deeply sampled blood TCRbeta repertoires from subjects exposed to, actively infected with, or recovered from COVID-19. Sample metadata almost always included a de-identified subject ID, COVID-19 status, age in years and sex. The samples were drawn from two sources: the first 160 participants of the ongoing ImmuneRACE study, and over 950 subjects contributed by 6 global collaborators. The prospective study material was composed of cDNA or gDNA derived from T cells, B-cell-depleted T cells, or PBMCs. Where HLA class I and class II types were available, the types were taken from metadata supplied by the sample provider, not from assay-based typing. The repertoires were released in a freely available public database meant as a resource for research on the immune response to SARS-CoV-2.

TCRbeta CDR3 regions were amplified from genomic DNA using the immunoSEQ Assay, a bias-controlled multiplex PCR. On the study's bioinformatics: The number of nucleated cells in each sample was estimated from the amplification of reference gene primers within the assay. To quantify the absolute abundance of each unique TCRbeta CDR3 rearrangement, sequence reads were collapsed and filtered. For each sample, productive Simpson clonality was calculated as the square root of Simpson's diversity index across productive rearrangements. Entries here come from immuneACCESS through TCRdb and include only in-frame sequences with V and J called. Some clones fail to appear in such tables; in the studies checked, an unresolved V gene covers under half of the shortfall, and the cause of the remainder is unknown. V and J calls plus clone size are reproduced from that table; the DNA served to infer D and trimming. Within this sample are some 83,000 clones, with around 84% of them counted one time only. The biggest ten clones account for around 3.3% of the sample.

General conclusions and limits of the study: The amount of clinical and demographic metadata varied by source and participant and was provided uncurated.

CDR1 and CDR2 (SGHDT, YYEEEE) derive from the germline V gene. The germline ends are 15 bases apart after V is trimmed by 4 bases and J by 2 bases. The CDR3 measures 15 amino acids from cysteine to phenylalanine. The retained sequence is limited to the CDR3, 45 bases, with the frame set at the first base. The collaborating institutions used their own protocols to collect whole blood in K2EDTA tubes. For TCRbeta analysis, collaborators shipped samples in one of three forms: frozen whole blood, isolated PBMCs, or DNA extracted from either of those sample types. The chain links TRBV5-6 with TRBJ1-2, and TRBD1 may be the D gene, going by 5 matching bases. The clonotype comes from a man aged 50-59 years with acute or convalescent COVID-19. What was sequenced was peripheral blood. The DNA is TGTGCCAGCAGCACCTCGACAGATAACAACTATGGCTACACCTTC. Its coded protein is CASSTSTDNNYGYTF.